This T cell receptor beta chain was sequenced for a study of CD8 T cells in ankylosing spondylitis. Study findings and constraints: Matched ankylosing spondylitis synovial fluid reportedly showed significant enrichment of disease-linked clones. Those disease-linked clones were CD8+; they were also relatively rare in peripheral blood. Prior literature has documented some motif variants in synovial fluid and blood from reactive arthritis. Typical of ankylosing spondylitis blood, it appeared, was a TCR beta motif of roughly eight highly homologous variants.

Note on this clonotype: Its antigen is still unknown.

For TCR beta, libraries came from quantitative 5'-RACE with molecular barcodes. MiXCR was run by TCRdb on the 5' RACE reads, yielding one entry per CDR3 protein. The sample carries about 340,000 distinct CDR3 sequences, around 7.6% recorded once. The CDR3 runs 15 residues. J lost 2 bases, V lost 5 bases, and 6 bases had no gene match. The receptor was derived from a male donor with ankylosing spondylitis. The sequenced sample was blood, either unsorted or a sorted T cell fraction (not recorded which). V is TRBV12-3 or TRBV12-4 and J is TRBJ2-7, with 10 positions matching TRBD2. CDR3 nucleotide sequence: TGTGCCAGCAGTCCAATGACTAGCGGGCCCTACGAGCAGTACTTC. Translation: CASSPMTSGPYEQYF.